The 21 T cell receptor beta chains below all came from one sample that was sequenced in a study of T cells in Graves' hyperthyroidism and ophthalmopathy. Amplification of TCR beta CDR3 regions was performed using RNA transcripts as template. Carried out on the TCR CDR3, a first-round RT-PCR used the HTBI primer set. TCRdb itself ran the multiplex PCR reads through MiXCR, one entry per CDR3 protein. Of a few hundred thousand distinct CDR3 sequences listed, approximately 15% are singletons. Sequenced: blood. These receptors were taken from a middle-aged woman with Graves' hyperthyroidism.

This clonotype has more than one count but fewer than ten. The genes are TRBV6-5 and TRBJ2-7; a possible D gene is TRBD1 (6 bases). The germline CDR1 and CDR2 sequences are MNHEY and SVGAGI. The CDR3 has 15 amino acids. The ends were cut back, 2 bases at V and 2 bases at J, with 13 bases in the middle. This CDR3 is CASSYDPWGPYEQYF. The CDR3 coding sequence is TGTGCCAGCAGTTACGACCCCTGGGGGCCCTACGAGCAGTACTTC.

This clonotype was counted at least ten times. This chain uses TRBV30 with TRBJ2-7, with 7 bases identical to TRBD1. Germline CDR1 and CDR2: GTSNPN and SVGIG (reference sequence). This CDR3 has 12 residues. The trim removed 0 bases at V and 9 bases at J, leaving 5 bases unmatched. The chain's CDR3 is CAWSVRPGGQYF. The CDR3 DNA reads TGTGCCTGGAGTGTACGCCCAGGGGGGCAGTACTTC.

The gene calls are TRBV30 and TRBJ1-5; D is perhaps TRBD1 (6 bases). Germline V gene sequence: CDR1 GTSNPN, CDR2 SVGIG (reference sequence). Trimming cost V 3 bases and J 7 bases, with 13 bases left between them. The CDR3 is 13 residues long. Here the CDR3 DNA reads TGTGCCTGGAGCCGACAGGCGGGGCAGCCCCAGCATTTT. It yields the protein CAWSRQAGQPQHF.

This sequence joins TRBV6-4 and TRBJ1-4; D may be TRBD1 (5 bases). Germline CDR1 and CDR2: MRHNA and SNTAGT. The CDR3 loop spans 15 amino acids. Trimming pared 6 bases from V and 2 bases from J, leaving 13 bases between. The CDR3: CASSDAGFTNEKLFF. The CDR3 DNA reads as TGTGCCAGCAGCGACGCAGGGTTCACTAATGAAAAACTGTTTTTT.

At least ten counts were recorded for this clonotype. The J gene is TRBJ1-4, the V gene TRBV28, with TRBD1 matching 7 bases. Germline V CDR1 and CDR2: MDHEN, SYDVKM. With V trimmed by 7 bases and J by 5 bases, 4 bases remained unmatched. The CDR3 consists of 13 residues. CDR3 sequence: CASTGTENEKLFF. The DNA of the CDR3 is TGTGCCAGCACCGGGACAGAGAATGAAAAACTGTTTTTT.

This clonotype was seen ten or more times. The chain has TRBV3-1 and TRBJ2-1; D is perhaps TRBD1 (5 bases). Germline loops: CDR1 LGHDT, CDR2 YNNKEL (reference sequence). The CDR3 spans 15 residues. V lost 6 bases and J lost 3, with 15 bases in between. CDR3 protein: CASRQALGHYNEQFF. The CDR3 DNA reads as TGTGCCAGCAGACAGGCCCTAGGGCACTACAATGAGCAGTTCTTC.

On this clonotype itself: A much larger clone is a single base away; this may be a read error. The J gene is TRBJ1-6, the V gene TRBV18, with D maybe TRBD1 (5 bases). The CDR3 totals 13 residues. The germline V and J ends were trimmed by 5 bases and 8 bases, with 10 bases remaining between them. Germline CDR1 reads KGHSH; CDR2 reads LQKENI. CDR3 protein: CASSSGLDSPLHF. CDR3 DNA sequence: TGTGCCAGCTCATCGGGACTGGATTCACCCCTCCACTTT.

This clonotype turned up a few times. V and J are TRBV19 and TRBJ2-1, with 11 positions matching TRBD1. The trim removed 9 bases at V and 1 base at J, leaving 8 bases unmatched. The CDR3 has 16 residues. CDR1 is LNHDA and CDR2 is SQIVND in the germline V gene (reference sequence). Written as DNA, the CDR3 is TGTGCCAGCCGGGACAGGGGGAGAGGTTCCTACAATGAGCAGTTCTTC. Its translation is CASRDRGRGSYNEQFF.

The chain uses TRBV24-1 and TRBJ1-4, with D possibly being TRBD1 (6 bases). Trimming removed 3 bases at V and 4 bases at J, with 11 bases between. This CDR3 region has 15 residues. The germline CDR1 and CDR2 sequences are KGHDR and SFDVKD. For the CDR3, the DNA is TGTGCCACCAGTGATGGGGGCTTGATTAATGAAAAACTGTTTTTT. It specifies CATSDGGLINEKLFF.

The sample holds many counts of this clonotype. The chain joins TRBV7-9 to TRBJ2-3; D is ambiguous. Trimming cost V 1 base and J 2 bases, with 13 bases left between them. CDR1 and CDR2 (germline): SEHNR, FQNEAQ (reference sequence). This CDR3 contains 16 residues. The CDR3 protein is CASSLVQDIITDTQYF. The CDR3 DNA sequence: TGTGCCAGCAGCTTAGTCCAGGATATTATCACAGATACGCAGTATTTT.

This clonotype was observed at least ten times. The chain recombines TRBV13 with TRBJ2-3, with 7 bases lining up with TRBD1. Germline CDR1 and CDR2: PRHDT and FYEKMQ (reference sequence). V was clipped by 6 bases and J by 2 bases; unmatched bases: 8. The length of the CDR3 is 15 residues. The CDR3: CASSLGTAYTDTQYF. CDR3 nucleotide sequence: TGTGCCAGCAGTCTCGGGACAGCTTACACAGATACGCAGTATTTT.

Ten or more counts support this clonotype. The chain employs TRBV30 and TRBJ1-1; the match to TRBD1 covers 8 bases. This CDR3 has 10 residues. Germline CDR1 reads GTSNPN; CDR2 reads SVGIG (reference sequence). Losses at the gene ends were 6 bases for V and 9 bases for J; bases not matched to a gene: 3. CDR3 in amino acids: CACRQGKAFF. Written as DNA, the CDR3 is TGTGCCTGCCGACAGGGGAAAGCTTTCTTT.

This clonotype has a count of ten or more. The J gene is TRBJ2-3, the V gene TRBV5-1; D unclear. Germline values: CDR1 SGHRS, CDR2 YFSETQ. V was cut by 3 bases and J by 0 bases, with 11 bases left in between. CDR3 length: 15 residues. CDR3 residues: CASSSDHGSTDTQYF. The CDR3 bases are TGCGCCAGCAGCTCGGACCACGGCAGCACAGATACGCAGTATTTT.

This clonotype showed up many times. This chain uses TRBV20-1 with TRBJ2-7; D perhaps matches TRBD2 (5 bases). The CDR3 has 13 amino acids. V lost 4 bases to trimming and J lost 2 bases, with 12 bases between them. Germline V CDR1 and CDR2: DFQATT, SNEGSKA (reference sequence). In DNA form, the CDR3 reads TGCAGTGCTATAAGGACTGGGACCTACGAGCAGTACTTC. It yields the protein CSAIRTGTYEQYF.

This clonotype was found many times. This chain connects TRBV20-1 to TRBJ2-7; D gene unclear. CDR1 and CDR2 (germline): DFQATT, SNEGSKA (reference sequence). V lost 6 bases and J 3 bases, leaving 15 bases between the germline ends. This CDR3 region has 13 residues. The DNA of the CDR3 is TGCAGTGCGATCATTCTTGGCGGCTACGAGCAGTACTTC. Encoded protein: CSAIILGGYEQYF.

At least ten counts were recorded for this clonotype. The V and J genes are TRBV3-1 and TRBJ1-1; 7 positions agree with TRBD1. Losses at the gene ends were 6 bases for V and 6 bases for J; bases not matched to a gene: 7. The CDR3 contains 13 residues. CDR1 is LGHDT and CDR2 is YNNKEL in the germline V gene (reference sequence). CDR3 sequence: CASSPGTAPEAFF. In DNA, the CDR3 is TGTGCCAGCAGTCCCGGGACAGCCCCTGAAGCTTTCTTT.

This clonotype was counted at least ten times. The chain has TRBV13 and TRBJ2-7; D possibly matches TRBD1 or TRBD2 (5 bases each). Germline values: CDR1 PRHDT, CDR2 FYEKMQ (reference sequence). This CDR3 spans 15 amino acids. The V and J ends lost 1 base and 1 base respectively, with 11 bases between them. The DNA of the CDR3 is TGTGCCAGCAGCTTAGACGGCAGGGAGTCCTACGAGCAGTACTTC. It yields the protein CASSLDGRESYEQYF.

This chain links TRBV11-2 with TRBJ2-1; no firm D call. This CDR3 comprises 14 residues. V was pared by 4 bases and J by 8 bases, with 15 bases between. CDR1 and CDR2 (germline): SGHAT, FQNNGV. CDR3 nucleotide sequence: TGTGCCAGCAGCTCCTTGGGTTGGATGGATGAGCAGTTCTTC. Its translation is CASSSLGWMDEQFF.

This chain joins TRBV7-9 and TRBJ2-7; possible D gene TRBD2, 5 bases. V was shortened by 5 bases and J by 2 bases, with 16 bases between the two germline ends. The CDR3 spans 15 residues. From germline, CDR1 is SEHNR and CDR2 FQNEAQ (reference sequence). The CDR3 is CASSPPAGLPYEQYF. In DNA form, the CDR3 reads TGTGCCAGCAGCCCCCCCGCGGGTCTACCCTACGAGCAGTACTTC.

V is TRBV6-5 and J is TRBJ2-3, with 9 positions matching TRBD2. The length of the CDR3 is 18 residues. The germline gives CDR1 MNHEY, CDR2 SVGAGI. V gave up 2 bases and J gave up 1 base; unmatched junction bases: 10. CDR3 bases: TGTGCCAGCAGTTACCGGTCGCGGGAGGGCCATGGCACAGATACGCAGTATTTT. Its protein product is CASSYRSREGHGTDTQYF.

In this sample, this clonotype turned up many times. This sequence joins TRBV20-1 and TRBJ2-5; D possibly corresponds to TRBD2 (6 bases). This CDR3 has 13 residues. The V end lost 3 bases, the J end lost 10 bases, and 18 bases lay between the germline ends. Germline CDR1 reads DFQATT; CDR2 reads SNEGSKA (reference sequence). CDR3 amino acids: CSASEVTSAGQYF. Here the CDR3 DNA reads TGCAGTGCTAGTGAAGTTACTTCAGCGGGCCAGTACTTC.